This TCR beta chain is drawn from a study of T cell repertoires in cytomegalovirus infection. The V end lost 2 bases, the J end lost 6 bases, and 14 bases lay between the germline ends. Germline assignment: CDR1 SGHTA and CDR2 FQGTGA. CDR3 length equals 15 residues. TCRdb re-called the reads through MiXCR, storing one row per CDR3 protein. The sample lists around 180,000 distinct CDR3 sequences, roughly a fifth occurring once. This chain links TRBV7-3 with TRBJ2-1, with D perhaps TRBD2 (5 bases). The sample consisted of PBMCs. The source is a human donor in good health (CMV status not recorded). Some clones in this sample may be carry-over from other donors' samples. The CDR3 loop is CASSLGSGWFNEQFF. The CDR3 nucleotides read TGTGCCAGCAGCTTAGGTTCGGGGTGGTTCAATGAGCAGTTCTTC. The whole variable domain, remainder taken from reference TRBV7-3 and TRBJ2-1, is GAGVSQTPSNKVTEKGKYVELRCDPISGHTALYWYRQSLGQGPEFLIYFQGTGAADDSGLPNDRFFAVRPEGSVSTLKIQRTERGDSAVYLCASSLGSGWFNEQFFGPGTRLTVL.